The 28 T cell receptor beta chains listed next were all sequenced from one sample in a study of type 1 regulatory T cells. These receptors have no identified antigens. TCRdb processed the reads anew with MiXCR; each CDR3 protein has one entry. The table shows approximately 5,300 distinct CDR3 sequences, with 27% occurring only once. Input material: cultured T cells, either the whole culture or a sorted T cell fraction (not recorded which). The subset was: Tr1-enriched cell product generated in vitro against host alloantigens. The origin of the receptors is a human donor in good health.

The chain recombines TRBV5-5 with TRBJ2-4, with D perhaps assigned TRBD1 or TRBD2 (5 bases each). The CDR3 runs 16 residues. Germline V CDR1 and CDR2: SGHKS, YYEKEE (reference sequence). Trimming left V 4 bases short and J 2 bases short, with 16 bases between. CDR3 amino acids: CASSLERGRSKNIQYF. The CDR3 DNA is TGTGCCAGCAGCCTCGAGAGGGGACGGTCCAAAAACATTCAGTACTTC. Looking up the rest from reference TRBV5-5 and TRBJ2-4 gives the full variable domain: DAGVTQSPTHLIKTRGQQVTLRCSPISGHKSVSWYQQVLGQGPQFIFQYYEKEERGRGNFPDRFSARQFPNYSSELNVNALLLGDSALYLCASSLERGRSKNIQYFGAGTRLSVL.

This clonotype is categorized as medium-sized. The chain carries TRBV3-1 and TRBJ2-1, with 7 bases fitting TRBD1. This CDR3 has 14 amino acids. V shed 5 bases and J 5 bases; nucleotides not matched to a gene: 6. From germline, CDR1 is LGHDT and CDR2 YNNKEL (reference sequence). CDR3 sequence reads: CASSAYRGHNEQFF. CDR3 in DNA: TGTGCCAGCAGCGCCTACAGGGGCCACAATGAGCAGTTCTTC.

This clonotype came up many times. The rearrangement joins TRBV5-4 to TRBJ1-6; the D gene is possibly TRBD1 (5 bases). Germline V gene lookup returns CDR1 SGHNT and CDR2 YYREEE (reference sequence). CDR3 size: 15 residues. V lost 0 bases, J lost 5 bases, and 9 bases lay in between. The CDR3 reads CASSLVGADNSPLHF. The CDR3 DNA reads TGTGCCAGCAGCTTGGTAGGGGCCGATAATTCACCCCTCCACTTT.

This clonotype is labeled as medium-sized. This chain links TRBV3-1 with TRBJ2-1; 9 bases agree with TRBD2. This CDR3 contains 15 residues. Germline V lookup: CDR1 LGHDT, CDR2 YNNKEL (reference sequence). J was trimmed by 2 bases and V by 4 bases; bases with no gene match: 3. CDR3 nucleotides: TGTGCCAGCAGCCTTAGCGGGAGCCCCTACAATGAGCAGTTCTTC. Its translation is CASSLSGSPYNEQFF.

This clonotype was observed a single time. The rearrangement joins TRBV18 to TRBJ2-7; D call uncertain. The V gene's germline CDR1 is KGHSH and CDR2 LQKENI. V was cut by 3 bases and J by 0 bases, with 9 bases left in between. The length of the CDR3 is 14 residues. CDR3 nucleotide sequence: TGTGCCAGCTCACCTCGAGCGAGCTCCTACGAGCAGTACTTC. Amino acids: CASSPRASSYEQYF.

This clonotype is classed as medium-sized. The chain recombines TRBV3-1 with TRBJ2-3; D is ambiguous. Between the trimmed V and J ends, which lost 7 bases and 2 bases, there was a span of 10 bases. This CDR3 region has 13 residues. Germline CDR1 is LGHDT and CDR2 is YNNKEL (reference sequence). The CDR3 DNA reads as TGTGCCAGCAAGCTCAAATTCACAGATACGCAGTATTTT. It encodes CASKLKFTDTQYF.

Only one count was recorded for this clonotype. CDR3 bases: TGTGCCAGCAGTTTATTCCAGGAGGGCTACAATGAGCAGTTCTTC. The encoded protein is CASSLFQEGYNEQFF. The rearrangement uses TRBV12-3 or TRBV12-4 and TRBJ2-1, with D perhaps matching TRBD2 (6 bases). This CDR3 is 15 amino acids long. V lost 2 bases, J lost 3 bases, and 11 bases lay in between.

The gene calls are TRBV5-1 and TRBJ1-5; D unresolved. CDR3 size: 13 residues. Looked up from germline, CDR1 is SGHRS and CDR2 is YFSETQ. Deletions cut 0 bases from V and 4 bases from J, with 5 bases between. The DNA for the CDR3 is TGCGCCAGCAGCTTGGGGCTAAATCAGCCCCAGCATTTT. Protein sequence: CASSLGLNQPQHF.

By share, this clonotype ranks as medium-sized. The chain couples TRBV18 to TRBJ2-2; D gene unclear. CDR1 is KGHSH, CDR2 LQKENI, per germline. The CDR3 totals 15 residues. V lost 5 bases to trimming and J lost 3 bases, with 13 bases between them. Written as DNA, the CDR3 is TGTGCCAGCTCAGGAAAAGGGCTACACACCGGGGAGCTGTTTTTT. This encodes CASSGKGLHTGELFF. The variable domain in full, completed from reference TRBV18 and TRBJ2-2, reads NAGVMQNPRHLVRRRGQEARLRCSPMKGHSHVYWYRQLPEEGLKFMVYLQKENIIDESGMPKERFSAEFPKEGPSILRIQQVVRGDSAAYFCASSGKGLHTGELFFGEGSRLTVL.

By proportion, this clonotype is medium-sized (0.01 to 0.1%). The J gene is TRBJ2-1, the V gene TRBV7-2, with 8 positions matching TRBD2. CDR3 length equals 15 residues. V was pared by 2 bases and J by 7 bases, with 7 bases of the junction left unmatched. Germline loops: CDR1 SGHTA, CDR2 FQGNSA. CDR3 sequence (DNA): TGTGCCAGCAGCTTATTCCTAGCGGGCTCTAATGAGCAGTTCTTC. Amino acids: CASSLFLAGSNEQFF.

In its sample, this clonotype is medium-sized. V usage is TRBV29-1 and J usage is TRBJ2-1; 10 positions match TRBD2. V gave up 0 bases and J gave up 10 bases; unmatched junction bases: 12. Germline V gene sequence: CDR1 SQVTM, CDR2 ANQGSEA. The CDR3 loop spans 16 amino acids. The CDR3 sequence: CSVEDPLAGVSGEQFF. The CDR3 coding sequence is TGCAGCGTTGAAGATCCCCTAGCGGGAGTTAGTGGGGAGCAGTTCTTC.

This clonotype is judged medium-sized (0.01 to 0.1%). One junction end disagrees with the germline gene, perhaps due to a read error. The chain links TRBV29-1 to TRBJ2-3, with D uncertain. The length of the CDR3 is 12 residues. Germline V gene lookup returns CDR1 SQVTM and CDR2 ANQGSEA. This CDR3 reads CSVEGIQDTQYF. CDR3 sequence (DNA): TGCAGCGTCGAAGGGATTCAAGATACGCAGTATTTT.

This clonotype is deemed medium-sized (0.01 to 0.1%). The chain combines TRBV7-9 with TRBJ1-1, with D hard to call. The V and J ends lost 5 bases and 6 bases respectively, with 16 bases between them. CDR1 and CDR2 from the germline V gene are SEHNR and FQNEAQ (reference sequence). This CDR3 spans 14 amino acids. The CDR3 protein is CASSAPLAGAEAFF. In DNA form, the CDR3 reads TGTGCCAGCAGCGCACCCCTAGCCGGCGCTGAAGCTTTCTTT.

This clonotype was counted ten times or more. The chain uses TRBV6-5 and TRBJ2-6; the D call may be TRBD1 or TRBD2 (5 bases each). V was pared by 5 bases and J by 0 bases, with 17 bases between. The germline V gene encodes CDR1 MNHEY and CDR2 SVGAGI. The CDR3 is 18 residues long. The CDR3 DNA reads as TGTGCCAGCAGTAAAAGACGGCCTGGGGGCTCTGGGGCCAACGTCCTGACTTTC. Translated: CASSKRRPGGSGANVLTF.

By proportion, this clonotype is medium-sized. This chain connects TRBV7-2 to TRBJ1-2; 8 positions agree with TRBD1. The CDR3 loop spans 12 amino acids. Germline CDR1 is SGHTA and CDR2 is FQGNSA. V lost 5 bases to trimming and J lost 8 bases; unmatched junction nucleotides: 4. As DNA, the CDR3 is TGTGCCAGCAGCCGGACAGGGCGCGGCTACACCTTC. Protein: CASSRTGRGYTF.

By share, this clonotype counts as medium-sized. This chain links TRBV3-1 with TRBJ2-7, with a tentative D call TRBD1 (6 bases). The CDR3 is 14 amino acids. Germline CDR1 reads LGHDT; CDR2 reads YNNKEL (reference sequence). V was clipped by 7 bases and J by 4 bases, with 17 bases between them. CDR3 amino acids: CASTRGGGKYEQYF. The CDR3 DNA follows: TGTGCCAGCACCCGTGGGGGCGGAAAATACGAGCAGTACTTC.

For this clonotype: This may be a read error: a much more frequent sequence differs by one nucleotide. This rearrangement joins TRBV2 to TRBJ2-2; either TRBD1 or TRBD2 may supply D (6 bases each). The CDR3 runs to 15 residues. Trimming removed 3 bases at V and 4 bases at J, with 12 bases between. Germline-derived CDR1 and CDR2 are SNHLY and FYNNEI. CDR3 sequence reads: CASSDWGASTGELFF. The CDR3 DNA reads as TGTGCCAGCAGTGACTGGGGGGCAAGCACCGGGGAGCTGTTTTTT.

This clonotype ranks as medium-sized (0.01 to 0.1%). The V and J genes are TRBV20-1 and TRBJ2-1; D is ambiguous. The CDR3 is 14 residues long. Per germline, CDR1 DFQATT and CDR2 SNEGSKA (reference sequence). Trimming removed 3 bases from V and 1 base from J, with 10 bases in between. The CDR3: CSARARESYNEQFF. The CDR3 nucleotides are TGCAGTGCTAGGGCTAGGGAATCCTACAATGAGCAGTTCTTC.

The CDR3 loop reads CASSEKPGGASNQPQHF. The CDR3 DNA is TGTGCCAGCAGTGAAAAGCCCGGAGGTGCTAGCAATCAGCCCCAGCATTTT. This chain uses TRBV6-1 with TRBJ1-5; unclear D gene. Looked up from germline, CDR1 is MNHNS and CDR2 is SASEGT. The CDR3 totals 17 residues. V was cut by 2 bases and J by 0 bases, with 14 bases left in between.

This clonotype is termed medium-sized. CDR3 DNA: TGCGCCAGCAGCTTGAGCGGGTCTAGCTCCTACGAGCAGTACTTC. Its translation: CASSLSGSSSYEQYF. V is TRBV5-1 and J is TRBJ2-7; D might be TRBD2 (6 bases). The CDR3 is made up of 15 amino acids. The germline gives CDR1 SGHRS, CDR2 YFSETQ. V was clipped by 1 base and J by 0 bases, with 11 bases between them.

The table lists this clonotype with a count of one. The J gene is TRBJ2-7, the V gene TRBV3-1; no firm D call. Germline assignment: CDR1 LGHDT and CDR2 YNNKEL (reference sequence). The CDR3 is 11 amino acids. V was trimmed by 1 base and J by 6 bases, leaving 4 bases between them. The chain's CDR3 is CASSQGIEQYF. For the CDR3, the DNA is TGTGCCAGCAGCCAAGGGATCGAGCAGTACTTC.

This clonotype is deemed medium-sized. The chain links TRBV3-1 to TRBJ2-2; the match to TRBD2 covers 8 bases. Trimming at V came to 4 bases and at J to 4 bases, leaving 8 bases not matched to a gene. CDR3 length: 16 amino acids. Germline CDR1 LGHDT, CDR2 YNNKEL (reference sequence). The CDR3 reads CASSRMAGGSTGELFF. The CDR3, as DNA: TGTGCCAGCAGCCGTATGGCGGGAGGTTCCACCGGGGAGCTGTTTTTT.

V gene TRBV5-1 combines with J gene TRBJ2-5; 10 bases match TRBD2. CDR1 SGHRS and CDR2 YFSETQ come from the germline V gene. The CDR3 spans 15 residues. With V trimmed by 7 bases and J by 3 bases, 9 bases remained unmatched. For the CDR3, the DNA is TGCGCCAGCCGCATAGCGGGAGGACAAGAAGAGACCCAGTACTTC. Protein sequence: CASRIAGGQEETQYF.

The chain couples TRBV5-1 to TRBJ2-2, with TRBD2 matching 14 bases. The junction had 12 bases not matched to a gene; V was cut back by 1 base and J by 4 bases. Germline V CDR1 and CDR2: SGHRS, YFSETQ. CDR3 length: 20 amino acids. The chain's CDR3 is CASSLWGPGTSGSRTGELFF. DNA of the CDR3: TGCGCCAGCAGCTTGTGGGGACCCGGGACTAGCGGGAGTCGCACCGGGGAGCTGTTTTTT.

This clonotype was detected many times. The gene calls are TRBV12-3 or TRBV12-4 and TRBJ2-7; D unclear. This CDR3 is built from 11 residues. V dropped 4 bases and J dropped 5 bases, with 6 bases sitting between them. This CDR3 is CASSSRNEQYF. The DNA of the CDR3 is TGTGCCAGCAGTTCGCGCAACGAGCAGTACTTC.

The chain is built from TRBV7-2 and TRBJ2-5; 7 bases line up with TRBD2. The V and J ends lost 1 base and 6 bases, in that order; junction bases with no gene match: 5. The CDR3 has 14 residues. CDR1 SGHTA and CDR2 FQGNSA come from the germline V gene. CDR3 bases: TGTGCCAGCAGCTTAGTAACTAGCGCGAAGACCCAGTACTTC. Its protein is CASSLVTSAKTQYF.

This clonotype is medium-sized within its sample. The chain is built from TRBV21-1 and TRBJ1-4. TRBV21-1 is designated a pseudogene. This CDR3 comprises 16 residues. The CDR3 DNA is TGTGCCAGCAGCAAAGCGCTTTCGGACGAGAATGAAAAACTGTTTTTT. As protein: CASSKALSDENEKLFF.

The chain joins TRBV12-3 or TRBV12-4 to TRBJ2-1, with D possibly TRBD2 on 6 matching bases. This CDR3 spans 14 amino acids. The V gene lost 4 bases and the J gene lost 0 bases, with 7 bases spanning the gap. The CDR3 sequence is CASSSSVSYNEQFF. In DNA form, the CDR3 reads TGTGCCAGCAGTTCTAGCGTCTCCTACAATGAGCAGTTCTTC.